Shown below are 32 T cell receptor beta chains from a single sample sequenced in a study of regulatory T cells in long-lasting Graves disease. Investigators prepared the TCR beta libraries by applying iRepertoire HTBI primers and Arm-PCR of CDR3 regions. TCRdb passed the multiplex PCR reads through MiXCR, listing each CDR3 protein once. This sample has around 400,000 distinct CDR3 sequences; roughly a sixth occur once, and the top ten carry 22%. Time point of the sample: newly diagnosed GD, antithyroid drugs for less than 3 months. Generation of the TCR library employed RNA extracted from PBMCs. Sequencing used peripheral blood mononuclear cells (PBMCs), obtained at new diagnosis, from a patient treated with antithyroid drugs. The receptors derive from a female donor with Graves disease.

This chain links TRBV7-2 with TRBJ2-3; 7 bases agree with TRBD2. The trim removed 4 bases at V and 6 bases at J, leaving 7 bases unmatched. Germline CDR1 reads SGHTA; CDR2 reads FQGNSA. The CDR3 totals 14 residues. This CDR3 reads CASSSGGGEDTQYF. The CDR3 DNA reads as TGTGCCAGCAGCTCGGGCGGGGGAGAGGATACGCAGTATTTT.

This clonotype was counted ten times or more. The chain uses TRBV6-2 or TRBV6-3 and TRBJ2-5, with a tentative D call TRBD1 (5 bases). The CDR3 covers 13 residues. Deletions cut 4 bases from V and 3 bases from J, with 9 bases between. From germline, CDR1 is MNHEY and CDR2 SVGEGT. In DNA, the CDR3 is TGTGCCAGCAGTTTTCCAGGGAAAGAGACCCAGTACTTC. Encoded protein: CASSFPGKETQYF.

The rearrangement joins TRBV19 to TRBJ2-7, with 9 bases matching TRBD1. The CDR3 sequence is 16 residues long. Trimming at V came to 5 bases and at J to 2 bases, leaving 10 bases not matched to a gene. CDR1 is LNHDA and CDR2 is SQIVND in the germline V gene (reference sequence). In nucleotides, the CDR3 is TGTGCCAGTAGTCTAAGACCGGGACAGGGTACCTACGAGCAGTACTTC. Protein sequence: CASSLRPGQGTYEQYF. The variable domain in full, with the rest retrieved from reference TRBV19 and TRBJ2-7, is DGGITQSPKYLFRKEGQNVTLSCEQNLNHDAMYWYRQDPGQGLRLIYYSQIVNDFQKGDIAEGYSVSREKKESFPLTVTSAQKNPTAFYLCASSLRPGQGTYEQYFGPGTRLTVT.

This clonotype has ten or more counts. The chain employs TRBV20-1 and TRBJ2-3, with 8 bases lining up with TRBD2. V was pared by 1 base and J by 0 bases, with 6 bases of the junction left unmatched. The CDR3 totals 16 residues. CDR1 is DFQATT and CDR2 is SNEGSKA in the germline V gene (reference sequence). The CDR3 bases are TGCAGTGCTAGAGGAGCGGGGGTGGATAGCACAGATACGCAGTATTTT. This gives the protein CSARGAGVDSTDTQYF.

This clonotype was seen at least ten times. The genes are TRBV12-3 or TRBV12-4 and TRBJ2-1, with 12 bases identical to TRBD2. The length of the CDR3 is 16 residues. Trimming took 4 bases from V and 4 from J; bases not matched to a gene: 5. As DNA, the CDR3 is TGTGCCAGCAGTTATTTTCTAGCGGGAGGGTACAATGAGCAGTTCTTC. This gives the protein CASSYFLAGGYNEQFF.

This clonotype was recorded many times. The chain is built from TRBV20-1 and TRBJ2-3; D not resolved. This CDR3 is 18 amino acids long. The V end lost 2 bases, the J end lost 8 bases, and 29 bases lay between the germline ends. Germline CDR1 is DFQATT and CDR2 is SNEGSKA (reference sequence). The CDR3 coding sequence is TGCAGTGCTAGATTTGTTGGTGAACCAACCCATTCATGGGGTACGCAGTATTTT. Translated: CSARFVGEPTHSWGTQYF.

This clonotype has ten or more counts. The rearrangement links TRBV28 to TRBJ1-1, with a weak D call TRBD1 (5 bases). The CDR3 loop spans 16 amino acids. Looked up from germline, CDR1 is MDHEN and CDR2 is SYDVKM. V gave up 4 bases and J gave up 1 base, with 16 bases separating them. CDR3 in DNA: TGTGCCAGCAGTTCCTTGAGGGTTGGGACGAACACTGAAGCTTTCTTT. Amino acids: CASSSLRVGTNTEAFF. The full variable domain, rest sourced from reference TRBV28 and TRBJ1-1, is DVKVTQSSRYLVKRTGEKVFLECVQDMDHENMFWYRQDPGLGLRLIYFSYDVKMKEKGDIPEGYSVSREKKERFSLILESASTNQTSMYLCASSSLRVGTNTEAFFGQGTRLTVV.

This clonotype was seen repeatedly, ten times or more. CDR3 residues: CASSLTSAQETQYF. In DNA form, the CDR3 reads TGTGCCAGCAGTCTTACTAGCGCTCAAGAGACCCAGTACTTC. This chain joins TRBV12-3 or TRBV12-4 and TRBJ2-5; 7 bases line up with TRBD2. V was pared by 5 bases and J by 2 bases, with 5 bases of the junction left unmatched. The CDR3 loop spans 14 amino acids.

This chain uses TRBV28 with TRBJ2-5, with TRBD1 matching 11 bases. This CDR3 comprises 16 residues. Germline V gene data show CDR1 as MDHEN and CDR2 as SYDVKM. V lost 2 bases and J lost 4; bases outside the gene matches: 6. In nucleotides, the CDR3 is TGTGCCAGCAGTTTAGGACAGGGGGCGCTTAGAGAGACCCAGTACTTC. It encodes CASSLGQGALRETQYF.

This clonotype was counted many times. This chain uses TRBV7-3 with TRBJ2-5, with D tentatively TRBD2 (5 bases). CDR1 and CDR2 (germline): SGHTA, FQGTGA. The CDR3 covers 14 residues. Between the trimmed V and J ends, which lost 5 bases and 1 base, there was a span of 11 bases. The DNA for the CDR3 is TGTGCCAGCAGCCTCTCAAGCGGCCAAGAGACCCAGTACTTC. It yields the protein CASSLSSGQETQYF.

This clonotype occurred a few times. The CDR3 nucleotides read TGTGCTAGTGGTTTTGAGCGTGCGAACACCGGGGAGCTGTTTTTT. Encoded protein: CASGFERANTGELFF. This chain connects TRBV12-5 to TRBJ2-2, with D unresolved. V lost 3 bases and J lost 0, with 8 bases in between. The CDR3 contains 15 residues. CDR1 is LGHNT and CDR2 is FRNRAP in the germline V gene. Using reference TRBV12-5 and TRBJ2-2 for the parts outside the CDR3, the full variable domain is DARVTQTPRHKVTEMGQEVTMRCQPILGHNTVFWYRQTMMQGLELLAYFRNRAPLDDSGMPKDRFSAEMPDATLATLKIQPSEPRDSAVYFCASGFERANTGELFFGEGSRLTVL.

The chain joins TRBV7-9 to TRBJ2-5; TRBD2 matches at 9 bases. The V gene end was trimmed by 1 base and the J gene end by 3 bases; junction bases not matched to a gene: 12. The germline V gene has CDR1 SEHNR and CDR2 FQNEAQ (reference sequence). The CDR3 spans 18 residues. The CDR3 loop reads CASSLVRLAGTTEETQYF. The CDR3 DNA reads as TGTGCCAGCAGCTTAGTACGGCTAGCGGGGACAACTGAAGAGACCCAGTACTTC.

This clonotype was observed at least ten times. The chain recombines TRBV6-1 with TRBJ2-5; D is perhaps TRBD1 or TRBD2 (5 bases each). V lost 6 bases and J 0 bases, leaving 8 bases between the germline ends. The germline V gene has CDR1 MNHNS and CDR2 SASEGT. CDR3 size: 13 residues. This chain's CDR3 is CASRRDHQETQYF. The CDR3 DNA reads TGTGCCAGCAGACGGGACCACCAAGAGACCCAGTACTTC.

This clonotype appeared many times. Written as DNA, the CDR3 is TGTGCCAGCAGTTTATTCGCAGGGTCTACCTACGAGCAGTACTTC. This translates into CASSLFAGSTYEQYF. The V and J genes are TRBV28 and TRBJ2-7; the D gene is possibly TRBD1 (5 bases). V was trimmed by 1 base and J by 2 bases, leaving 12 bases between them. The CDR3 runs 15 residues. Germline CDR1 is MDHEN and CDR2 is SYDVKM. Complete variable domain (other parts from reference TRBV28 and TRBJ2-7): DVKVTQSSRYLVKRTGEKVFLECVQDMDHENMFWYRQDPGLGLRLIYFSYDVKMKEKGDIPEGYSVSREKKERFSLILESASTNQTSMYLCASSLFAGSTYEQYFGPGTRLTVT.

This clonotype was detected only a few times. CDR3 protein: CASRGLADQETQYF. For the CDR3, the DNA is TGTGCCAGTCGTGGGCTCGCGGACCAAGAGACCCAGTACTTC. The chain carries TRBV19 and TRBJ2-5, with D unresolved. V dropped 8 bases and J dropped 0 bases, with 13 bases sitting between them. Germline V gene sequence: CDR1 LNHDA, CDR2 SQIVND (reference sequence). The CDR3 sequence is 14 residues long.

In this sample, this clonotype turned up many times. This sequence joins TRBV4-1 and TRBJ1-5; D not certain. Looked up from germline, CDR1 is MGHRA and CDR2 is YSYEKL. The V gene lost 3 bases and the J gene lost 4 bases, with 10 bases spanning the gap. This CDR3 is 14 amino acids long. Here the CDR3 reads CASSHDRGNQPQHF. In nucleotides, the CDR3 is TGCGCCAGCAGCCACGACCGAGGTAATCAGCCCCAGCATTTT.

A word on this clonotype: A read error may produce the germline difference seen at one junction end. The genes are TRBV29-1 and TRBJ2-2; D gene unclear. Germline V lookup: CDR1 SQVTM, CDR2 ANQGSEA. The CDR3 has 11 residues. The CDR3 loop reads CSAEITGELFF. The CDR3 bases are TGCAGCGCTGAAATCACCGGGGAGCTGTTTTTT.

This clonotype has only a few counts. The gene calls are TRBV4-1 and TRBJ1-1; D gene uncertain. CDR1 and CDR2 (germline): MGHRA, YSYEKL. V gave up 1 base and J gave up 6 bases, with 9 bases separating them. The CDR3 runs 13 residues. The CDR3 protein is CASSQASSSEAFF. The CDR3 bases are TGCGCCAGCAGCCAAGCTAGTTCGTCTGAAGCTTTCTTT.

This clonotype was seen only a few times. This could be a read error, since a much larger clone is one nucleotide away. As the CDR3 is not closed by the conserved phenylalanine or tryptophan, this likely results from a read error. The rearrangement uses TRBV12-3 or TRBV12-4 and TRBJ1-1; D not resolved. Trimming took 1 base from V and 4 from J, leaving 4 bases between them. The CDR3 has 12 residues. CDR3 coding DNA: TGTGCCAGCAGTTTAGGGCCCACTGAAGCTTTCCTT. Its protein product is CASSLGPTEAFL.

The chain combines TRBV7-9 with TRBJ2-7; the match to TRBD1 covers 7 bases. This CDR3 is built from 16 residues. J gave up 6 bases and V 1 base, and 12 bases lay outside the gene matches. The V gene's germline CDR1 is SEHNR and CDR2 FQNEAQ (reference sequence). CDR3 loop: CASSLGWDRAFGEQYF. CDR3 DNA sequence: TGTGCCAGCAGCTTAGGGTGGGACAGAGCTTTCGGCGAGCAGTACTTC.

In its sample, this clonotype was seen many times. The chain uses TRBV12-3 or TRBV12-4 and TRBJ2-3, with 7 bases matching TRBD2. V lost 5 bases and J lost 1; bases outside the gene matches: 9. The CDR3 contains 16 residues. CDR3 coding DNA: TGTGCCAGCAGTGCCATCCGGGCGGGGGGCACAGATACGCAGTATTTT. Translation: CASSAIRAGGTDTQYF.

A remark on this clonotype: A much bigger clone sits one base away, suggesting this may be a read error. The chain combines TRBV6-2 or TRBV6-3 with TRBJ2-1; D remains ambiguous. CDR1 is MNHEY and CDR2 is SVGEGT in the germline V gene. This CDR3 has 11 residues. The germline V and J ends were trimmed by 8 bases and 6 bases, with 8 bases remaining between them. CDR3 DNA sequence: TGTGCCAGCCGAACACGCAATGAGCAGTTCTTC. Amino acid sequence: CASRTRNEQFF.

The sample holds many counts of this clonotype. This rearrangement joins TRBV9 to TRBJ2-7; the match to TRBD1 covers 7 bases. The CDR3 length is 16 residues. V trimming: 5 bases; J trimming: 2 bases; junction bases outside the gene matches: 13. Germline V gene lookup returns CDR1 SGDLS and CDR2 YYNGEE. CDR3 nucleotides: TGTGCCAGCAGTCGAACCGGGACAGAAAGGACCTACGAGCAGTACTTC. Translation gives CASSRTGTERTYEQYF.

The J gene is TRBJ2-7, the V gene TRBV27, with unresolved D. The length of the CDR3 is 15 residues. Germline V lookup: CDR1 MNHEY, CDR2 SMNVEV (reference sequence). The V end was cut by 6 bases, the J end by 0 bases, with 15 bases between. CDR3: CASRAIGPGSYEQYF. The CDR3 nucleotides are TGTGCCAGCAGAGCTATAGGGCCAGGCTCCTACGAGCAGTACTTC.

In its sample, this clonotype was seen many times. The rearrangement uses TRBV20-1 and TRBJ2-7; D is perhaps TRBD2 (5 bases). CDR3 length: 14 amino acids. V lost 1 base and J 1 base, leaving 11 bases between the germline ends. The V gene's germline CDR1 is DFQATT and CDR2 SNEGSKA (reference sequence). Here the CDR3 reads CSARVYGLSYEQYF. As DNA, the CDR3 is TGCAGTGCTAGAGTGTACGGACTGTCCTACGAGCAGTACTTC.

As regards this clonotype: This probably arose from a read error, given a far larger clone one base away. Without the conserved terminal phenylalanine or tryptophan, this CDR3 likely stems from a read error. The chain recombines TRBV12-3 or TRBV12-4 with TRBJ2-1; D might be TRBD1 or TRBD2, each matching 5 bases. The CDR3 spans 20 residues. V dropped 2 bases and J dropped 4 bases, with 27 bases sitting between them. The CDR3 DNA is TGTGCCAGCAGTTTACCCCCCTCGACGGGAAACATGGGGGTGTACAATGAGCAGTTCCTC. Encoded protein: CASSLPPSTGNMGVYNEQFL.

Ten or more counts support this clonotype. The chain couples TRBV7-2 to TRBJ2-5; D call uncertain. This CDR3 region has 14 residues. CDR1 is SGHTA, CDR2 FQGNSA, per germline. Trimming took 4 bases from V and 5 from J, leaving 14 bases between them. CDR3 nucleotides: TGTGCCAGCAGCTCGCCGTGGGATTGGGAGACCCAGTACTTC. Its protein is CASSSPWDWETQYF. Together with reference TRBV7-2 and TRBJ2-5, the CDR3 gives the full variable domain: GAGVSQSPSNKVTEKGKDVELRCDPISGHTALYWYRQSLGQGLEFLIYFQGNSAPDKSGLPSDRFSAERTGGSVSTLTIQRTQQEDSAVYLCASSSPWDWETQYFGPGTRLLVL.

The chain carries TRBV5-1 and TRBJ2-2, with a tentative D call TRBD1 (6 bases). Germline assignment: CDR1 SGHRS and CDR2 YFSETQ. This CDR3 is 20 amino acids long. V was trimmed by 4 bases and J by 7 bases, leaving 32 bases between them. The CDR3 region is CASSPGLIPRGQGQNGELFF. Here the CDR3 DNA reads TGCGCCAGCAGCCCCGGGCTTATCCCCCGGGGTCAGGGGCAGAACGGGGAGCTGTTTTTT.

The table lists this clonotype with many counts. The chain uses TRBV3-1 and TRBJ2-7, with D perhaps TRBD1 (6 bases). CDR1 is LGHDT, CDR2 YNNKEL, per germline (reference sequence). CDR3 length: 16 residues. Trimming took 1 base from V and 4 from J, leaving 17 bases between them. The CDR3 reads CASSQGRGTSKYEQYF. In nucleotides, the CDR3 is TGTGCCAGCAGCCAAGGCAGGGGTACTTCCAAGTACGAGCAGTACTTC.

This clonotype was observed at least ten times. The V and J genes are TRBV11-2 and TRBJ1-5, with D unresolved. Per the germline V gene, CDR1 is SGHAT and CDR2 is FQNNGV. This CDR3 region has 17 residues. Deletions cut 2 bases from V and 2 bases from J, with 16 bases between. CDR3 sequence reads: CASSLTVSAGGNQPQHF. The DNA for the CDR3 is TGTGCCAGCAGCTTAACTGTGTCGGCAGGAGGCAATCAGCCCCAGCATTTT.

The chain recombines TRBV19 with TRBJ1-1; a possible D gene is TRBD1 (6 bases). This CDR3 comprises 12 residues. V was trimmed by 4 bases and J by 5 bases, leaving 8 bases between them. Germline CDR1 LNHDA, CDR2 SQIVND (reference sequence). The CDR3 nucleotides read TGTGCCAGTAGTAACAGGGCGACTGAAGCTTTCTTT. Protein: CASSNRATEAFF.

In its sample, this clonotype was seen many times. The V gene is TRBV4-3, the J gene TRBJ1-3; 8 nucleotides line up with TRBD1. V was pared by 4 bases and J by 4 bases, with 9 bases of the junction left unmatched. The germline CDR1 and CDR2 sequences are LGHNA and YSLEER. The CDR3 sequence is 16 residues long. The CDR3, as DNA: TGCGCCAGCAGCCGGTCCCCAGGGGGCGCGGGAAACACCATATATTTT. Translated: CASSRSPGGAGNTIYF.